The 12 T cell receptor beta chains below were found in one sample sequenced in a study of shared clonotypes between healthy human individuals. The method was immunoSEQ multiplex PCR; TCRdb's version includes in-frame clones alone and lacks a portion of them. The sample includes 850,000 to 1,200,000 clones, around 76% of them seen just once. Input material: memory CD4+ T cells sorted from blood. As for subset: CD45RA-negative fraction. These receptors all stem from a man younger than 30 in good health.

This chain links TRBV6-1 with TRBJ2-3; 8 bases agree with TRBD2. The CDR3 loop spans 14 amino acids. The V segment lost 10 bases and the J segment 2 bases; nucleotides outside the gene matches: 8. The germline V gene has CDR1 MNHNS and CDR2 SASEGT. CDR3 protein: CATSSGSYTDTQYF. For the CDR3, the DNA is TGTGCCACTTCCAGCGGGAGTTACACAGATACGCAGTATTTT.

This clone was picked up many times. This CDR3 reads CASSSGGAFRHSNQPQHF. CDR3 nucleotides: TGCGCCAGCAGTTCGGGTGGGGCCTTTAGGCATAGCAATCAGCCCCAGCATTTT. The gene calls are TRBV23-1 and TRBJ1-5; D is possibly TRBD1 (5 bases). TRBV23-1 is flagged as an ORF with uncertain function. The CDR3 covers 18 residues. The V gene lost 5 bases and the J gene lost 0 bases, with 20 bases spanning the gap.

V is TRBV6-1 and J is TRBJ2-7; perhaps TRBD2 as D (5 bases). CDR1 and CDR2 (germline): MNHNS, SASEGT. The CDR3 contains 14 residues. Deletions cut 6 bases from V and 2 bases from J, with 14 bases between. The CDR3 nucleotides are TGTGCCAGCAGCCTACTAGATGGGCCCTACGAGCAGTACTTC. Encoded protein: CASSLLDGPYEQYF.

Concerning this clone itself: This sequence may be a read error, since a much larger clone differs from it by one base. This CDR3 is also generated by other DNA sequences in the sample. The gene calls are TRBV27 and TRBJ2-7, with 11 bases identical to TRBD2. The CDR3 length is 16 residues. Germline V gives CDR1 MNHEY, CDR2 SMNVEV (reference sequence). Here the CDR3 reads CASSSLTLAGGDEQYF. The DNA for the CDR3 is TGTGCCAGCAGTTCCCTAACGCTAGCGGGAGGTGACGAGCAGTATTTC.

J is TRBJ2-4 and V is TRBV12-5, with 14 bases that match TRBD2. The CDR3 is 17 amino acids. V dropped 0 bases and J dropped 6; count of bases not matched to a gene: 4. The germline CDR1 and CDR2 sequences are LGHNT and FRNRAP. The CDR3 loop reads CASGLVGTSGSRNIQYF. DNA for the CDR3: TGTGCTAGTGGTTTGGTTGGGACTAGCGGGAGTAGAAACATTCAGTACTTC.

The V gene is TRBV6-6, the J gene TRBJ1-5, with TRBD1 identical over 8 bases. Losses at the gene ends were 6 bases for V and 6 bases for J; bases not matched to a gene: 10. Germline V gene lookup returns CDR1 MNHNY and CDR2 SVGAGI (reference sequence). The CDR3 length is 15 residues. The CDR3 region is CASSTTGQGRQPQHF. CDR3 coding DNA: TGTGCCAGCAGCACTACCGGACAGGGACGTCAGCCCCAGCATTTT.

V usage is TRBV7-2 and J usage is TRBJ2-5; 8 positions agree with TRBD1. The CDR3 length is 13 residues. Germline CDR1 and CDR2: SGHTA and FQGNSA. V shed 5 bases and J 9 bases; nucleotides not matched to a gene: 8. CDR3 DNA sequence: TGTGCCAGCAGCCCAGGACAGGGTTTGGCCCAGTACTTC. It encodes CASSPGQGLAQYF.

The chain links TRBV30 to TRBJ2-1, with a possible D match to TRBD2 (6 bases). The CDR3 extends over 15 amino acids. V lost 1 base, J lost 0 bases, and 10 bases lay in between. Germline V gives CDR1 GTSNPN, CDR2 SVGIG (reference sequence). The CDR3 DNA follows: TGTGCCTGGAGTGACGGGAGAGGCTCCTACAATGAGCAGTTCTTC. Its protein product is CAWSDGRGSYNEQFF.

The chain couples TRBV6-5 to TRBJ2-7; TRBD2 matches at 9 bases. Germline values: CDR1 MNHEY, CDR2 SVGAGI. This CDR3 has 12 residues. V lost 5 bases and J lost 6; bases outside the gene matches: 2. Here the CDR3 reads CASSKTSGEQYF. The CDR3, as DNA: TGTGCCAGCAGTAAGACTAGCGGCGAGCAGTACTTC.

The CDR3 here is CASSSPRSKGGYTF. The DNA for the CDR3 is TGTGCCAGCAGTTCCCCCAGGTCTAAGGGTGGCTACACCTTC. The chain uses TRBV28 and TRBJ1-2; D is unresolved. Looked up from germline, CDR1 is MDHEN and CDR2 is SYDVKM. This CDR3 is built from 14 residues. Trimming took off 4 bases at V and 7 bases at J, with 16 bases between the two ends.

The genes are TRBV5-8 and TRBJ2-3; 7 nucleotides align to TRBD2. J gave up 0 bases and V 2 bases, and 6 bases lay outside the gene matches. The CDR3 runs 16 residues. Per germline, CDR1 SGHTS and CDR2 YDEGEE. CDR3 loop: CASSFVGDYSTDTQYF. The CDR3 DNA reads TGTGCCAGCAGCTTCGTAGGGGACTATAGCACAGATACGCAGTATTTT.

The chain has TRBV19 and TRBJ1-2, with a weak D call TRBD1 (6 bases). V was clipped by 4 bases and J by 7 bases, with 13 bases between them. The germline gives CDR1 LNHDA, CDR2 SQIVND (reference sequence). This CDR3 is built from 13 residues. CDR3 DNA: TGTGCCAGTAGTAAATCAGGGGTTACTGGCTACACCTTC. Protein: CASSKSGVTGYTF.